This entry lists 27 T cell receptor beta chains sequenced from one sample in a study of blood T cell repertoires in COVID-19. Clones were read by immunoSEQ multiplex PCR, and TCRdb kept only the in-frame ones, dropping some. The sample lists some 190,000 clones; over 70% were seen once. Sequences were obtained from peripheral blood. The receptors come from a man aged 55 to 70 with acute or convalescent COVID-19.

This sequence joins TRBV18 and TRBJ1-2; no reliable D call. Germline V gene sequence: CDR1 KGHSH, CDR2 LQKENI. The CDR3 sequence is 11 residues long. Trimming took 6 bases from V and 2 from J, leaving 4 bases between them. CDR3 sequence reads: CASSSNYGYTF. Here the CDR3 DNA reads TGTGCCAGCTCGTCAAACTATGGCTACACCTTC.

V and J are TRBV19 and TRBJ1-6; TRBD1 is a possible D gene (6 bases). The germline V gene has CDR1 LNHDA and CDR2 SQIVND (reference sequence). Trimming pared 7 bases from V and 9 bases from J, leaving 13 bases between. CDR3 length: 13 amino acids. In DNA, the CDR3 is TGTGCCAGTAATCGGGGCAGGGGTTCACCCCTCCACTTT. It translates to CASNRGRGSPLHF.

The chain combines TRBV3-1 (or the pseudogene TRBV3-2) with TRBJ2-3; the D gene is possibly TRBD2 (6 bases). This CDR3 is 15 amino acids long. CDR1 and CDR2 (germline): LGHDT, YNNKEL (reference sequence). Trimming stripped 1 base from V and 3 bases from J, with 11 bases between. Written as DNA, the CDR3 is TGTGCCAGCAGCCAAGGTTGGGAGGATACAGATACGCAGTATTTT. Its translation: CASSQGWEDTDTQYF.

The rearrangement links TRBV9 to TRBJ1-5; perhaps TRBD1 as D (5 bases). The CDR3 sequence is 16 residues long. Trimming shortened V by 3 bases and J by 2 bases, and 15 bases separated the two germline ends. Germline V lookup: CDR1 SGDLS, CDR2 YYNGEE. This CDR3 is CASSEGTGGGNQPQHF. CDR3 coding DNA: TGTGCCAGCAGCGAGGGGACCGGGGGGGGCAATCAGCCCCAGCATTTT.

There are a few counts of this clone. The CDR3, as DNA: TGTGCCAGCCGGAGCGGTAGCAATCAGCCCCAGCATTTT. Residues: CASRSGSNQPQHF. This chain links TRBV2 with TRBJ1-5; the D is unclear. The V end was cut by 8 bases, the J end by 0 bases, with 8 bases between. The CDR3 loop spans 13 amino acids. Germline CDR1 SNHLY, CDR2 FYNNEI. Based on the CDR3 plus reference TRBV2 and TRBJ1-5, the full variable domain is EPEVTQTPSHQVTQMGQEVILRCVPISNHLYFYWYRQILGQKVEFLVSFYNNEISEKSEIFDDQFSVERPDGSNFTLKIRSTKLEDSAMYFCASRSGSNQPQHFGDGTRLSIL.

The chain has TRBV2 and TRBJ1-1; D unclear. There are 13 residues in the CDR3. Germline loops: CDR1 SNHLY, CDR2 FYNNEI. Trimming took 7 bases from V and 1 from J, leaving 10 bases between them. In DNA, the CDR3 is TGTGCCAGCATGGAGTATACGAACACTGAAGCTTTCTTT. This encodes CASMEYTNTEAFF.

The J gene is TRBJ1-5, the V gene TRBV6-1; D ambiguous. Germline V gene data show CDR1 as MNHNS and CDR2 as SASEGT. Trimming cost V 2 bases and J 7 bases, with 9 bases left between them. CDR3 length equals 13 residues. The CDR3 region has the DNA TGTGCCAGCAGTGAATTCGTAGAGCAGCCCCAGCATTTT. It yields the protein CASSEFVEQPQHF.

The rearrangement joins TRBV4-1 to TRBJ2-7; 9 bases match TRBD2. From germline, CDR1 is MGHRA and CDR2 YSYEKL. The CDR3 has 15 residues. The V and J ends lost 3 bases and 0 bases, in that order; junction bases with no gene match: 3. DNA of the CDR3: TGCGCCAGCAGCCAGAATAGCGGGAGCTCCTACGAGCAGTACTTC. This gives the protein CASSQNSGSSYEQYF.

The chain joins TRBV5-4 to TRBJ1-1; D is unclear. In germline, CDR1 is SGHNT, CDR2 YYREEE (reference sequence). Trimming shortened V by 2 bases and J by 1 base, and 6 bases separated the two germline ends. The CDR3 totals 13 residues. The CDR3 DNA reads TGTGCCAGCAGCTTAGACAAGAACACTGAAGCTTTCTTT. Its translation is CASSLDKNTEAFF.

This clone was seen a single time. The V gene is TRBV6-5, the J gene TRBJ1-3; D gene unclear. Trimming shortened V by 7 bases and J by 0 bases, and 10 bases separated the two germline ends. Germline V gene sequence: CDR1 MNHEY, CDR2 SVGAGI. The CDR3 covers 14 residues. Here the CDR3 reads CASKARFSGNTIYF. The CDR3 DNA follows: TGTGCCAGCAAGGCGCGGTTCTCTGGAAACACCATATATTTT.

This clone showed up just a few times. The chain uses TRBV9 and TRBJ1-4; 7 nucleotides agree with TRBD1. Unmatched junction bases numbered 8, after V lost 3 bases and J lost 3 bases. The CDR3 runs to 16 residues. The germline gives CDR1 SGDLS, CDR2 YYNGEE. In nucleotides, the CDR3 is TGTGCCAGCAGCGGAGGGGGCGCCATGGCTAATGAAAAACTGTTTTTT. Its protein product is CASSGGGAMANEKLFF.

The chain links TRBV11-3 to TRBJ2-1; TRBD2 agrees at 8 bases. With 5 bases clipped from V and 7 bases from J, the junction kept 10 bases outside the gene matches. CDR3 size: 15 residues. Germline V lookup: CDR1 SGHNT, CDR2 YENEEA. CDR3 coding DNA: TGTGCCAGCAGCCCCGGCCTCAGCGGGAGTAATGAGCAGTTCTTC. Its protein is CASSPGLSGSNEQFF. Filled out from reference TRBV11-3 and TRBJ2-1, the complete variable domain reads EAGVVQSPRYKIIEKKQPVAFWCNPISGHNTLYWYLQNLGQGPELLIRYENEEAVDDSQLPKDRFSAERLKGVDSTLKIQPAELGDSAVYLCASSPGLSGSNEQFFGPGTRLTVL.

The V gene is TRBV15, the J gene TRBJ1-2, with 8 bases fitting TRBD1. With 3 bases clipped from V and 6 bases from J, the junction kept 12 bases outside the gene matches. Germline lookup yields CDR1 LNHNV and CDR2 YYDKDF (reference sequence). The CDR3 is 16 amino acids. The CDR3 nucleotides are TGTGCCACCAGCAGCCGCTCGCAGGGGGCGTATGATGGCTACACCTTC. Translating it yields CATSSRSQGAYDGYTF.

The V call is TRBV10-2, the J call TRBJ1-1, with D possibly matching TRBD1 (5 bases). The CDR3 extends over 14 amino acids. The germline V gene encodes CDR1 WSHSY and CDR2 SAAADI. Trimming removed 0 bases at V and 3 bases at J, with 8 bases between. CDR3 sequence (DNA): TGCGCCAGCAGTGAGTCTGGGGGGGACACTGAAGCTTTCTTT. This translates into CASSESGGDTEAFF.

The genes are TRBV7-6 and TRBJ2-2, with 7 bases aligning to TRBD2. Trimming cost V 1 base and J 2 bases; bases outside gene matches: 7. The CDR3 contains 17 residues. Looked up from germline, CDR1 is SGHVS and CDR2 is FNYEAQ. The CDR3 bases are TGTGCCAGCAGCTTAGGAGTAGCGGGCCAAAACACCGGGGAGCTGTTTTTT. Translated: CASSLGVAGQNTGELFF.

This chain connects TRBV10-3 to TRBJ1-2; the D is unclear. CDR1 is ENHRY, CDR2 SYGVKD, per germline. The CDR3 is 12 amino acids. The germline V and J ends were trimmed by 6 bases and 8 bases, with 13 bases remaining between them. CDR3 sequence (DNA): TGTGCCATCAGCCCTCAAAGAAGCGGCTACACCTTC. Its protein product is CAISPQRSGYTF.

V gene TRBV30 combines with J gene TRBJ1-1, with 7 bases aligning to TRBD1. Germline CDR1 GTSNPN, CDR2 SVGIG (reference sequence). This CDR3 spans 12 amino acids. CDR3 protein: CALTGDYTEAFF. The CDR3 nucleotides read TGTGCTCTAACAGGGGATTACACTGAAGCTTTCTTT.

The rearrangement uses TRBV6-5 and TRBJ2-5; no definite D call. Germline V CDR1 and CDR2: MNHEY, SVGAGI. With 10 bases removed from V and 1 base from J, the gap between germline ends came to 13 bases. The CDR3 consists of 13 residues. The CDR3 region is CATRLPAQETQYF. As DNA, the CDR3 is TGTGCCACGCGACTGCCGGCCCAAGAGACCCAGTACTTC.

The rearrangement uses TRBV7-3 and TRBJ1-1; D ambiguous. The CDR3 sequence is 14 residues long. Germline V CDR1 and CDR2: SGHTA, FQGTGA. Trimming took off 2 bases at V and 1 base at J, with 8 bases between the two ends. The CDR3 DNA follows: TGTGCCAGCAGCTTAGGACGGGAGAACACTGAAGCTTTCTTT. It is translated as CASSLGRENTEAFF.

The rearrangement joins TRBV6-5 to TRBJ2-3; TRBD1 is a possible D gene (5 bases). The CDR3 is made up of 15 amino acids. V lost 0 bases, J lost 5 bases, and 12 bases lay in between. The germline V gene has CDR1 MNHEY and CDR2 SVGAGI. The CDR3 loop reads CASSYSTGTGDTQYF. CDR3 nucleotide sequence: TGTGCCAGCAGTTACTCGACCGGTACAGGAGATACGCAGTATTTT.

The V and J genes are TRBV19 and TRBJ2-1; 13 bases map to TRBD2. The CDR3 has 15 residues. With 7 bases clipped from V and 14 bases from J, the junction kept 14 bases outside the gene matches. CDR1 is LNHDA, CDR2 SQIVND, per germline (reference sequence). The CDR3 DNA follows: TGTGCCAGTAACCCGCCTCAACTAGCGGGAGGGCCAAAGTTCTTC. Translated, it gives CASNPPQLAGGPKFF.

This chain joins TRBV6-2 or TRBV6-3 and TRBJ2-7, with TRBD1 identical over 11 bases. With V trimmed by 3 bases and J by 2 bases, 6 bases remained unmatched. This CDR3 contains 16 residues. Germline V gene sequence: CDR1 MNHEY, CDR2 SVGEGT. The CDR3 reads CASSYLSGQGAYEQYF. CDR3 nucleotide sequence: TGTGCCAGCAGTTATCTCTCGGGACAGGGGGCCTACGAGCAGTACTTC.

CDR3 loop: CASSARVDDQPQHF. In DNA form, the CDR3 reads TGTGCCAGCAGCGCTCGGGTCGACGATCAGCCCCAGCATTTT. The rearrangement uses TRBV9 and TRBJ1-5; D remains unclear. From germline, CDR1 is SGDLS and CDR2 YYNGEE. This CDR3 is 14 amino acids long. V lost 3 bases and J lost 5, with 12 bases in between.

This rearrangement joins TRBV15 to TRBJ2-7; D not resolved. Germline V gene lookup returns CDR1 LNHNV and CDR2 YYDKDF (reference sequence). Trimming left V 0 bases short and J 6 bases short, with 12 bases between. The length of the CDR3 is 14 residues. The CDR3 nucleotides read TGTGCCACCAGCAGAGATAGTCGTCCCGGCGAGCAGTACTTC. This gives the protein CATSRDSRPGEQYF.

This chain connects TRBV11-2 to TRBJ2-5; D gene uncertain. In germline, CDR1 is SGHAT, CDR2 FQNNGV. The CDR3 sequence is 13 residues long. Trimming stripped 5 bases from V and 4 bases from J, with 11 bases between. CDR3 amino acids: CASSVGQRETQYF. CDR3 bases: TGTGCCAGCAGCGTAGGTCAGCGAGAGACCCAGTACTTC.

In its sample, this clone was seen a few times. The chain uses TRBV4-1 and TRBJ2-6; D gene ambiguous. Trimming took off 1 base at V and 2 bases at J, with 6 bases between the two ends. The V gene's germline CDR1 is MGHRA and CDR2 YSYEKL. The CDR3 covers 15 residues. CDR3 DNA sequence: TGCGCCAGCAGCCAAGCGTATGCTGGGGCCAACGTCCTGACTTTC. It yields the protein CASSQAYAGANVLTF.

V gene TRBV9 combines with J gene TRBJ1-4, with 7 positions matching TRBD1. Germline CDR1 is SGDLS and CDR2 is YYNGEE. Germline trimming cut 6 bases from V and 5 bases from J; bases unmatched to any gene: 7. The CDR3 has 14 residues. DNA for the CDR3: TGTGCCAGCACAAGGGGACAGAAAAATGAAAAACTGTTTTTT. It translates to CASTRGQKNEKLFF.